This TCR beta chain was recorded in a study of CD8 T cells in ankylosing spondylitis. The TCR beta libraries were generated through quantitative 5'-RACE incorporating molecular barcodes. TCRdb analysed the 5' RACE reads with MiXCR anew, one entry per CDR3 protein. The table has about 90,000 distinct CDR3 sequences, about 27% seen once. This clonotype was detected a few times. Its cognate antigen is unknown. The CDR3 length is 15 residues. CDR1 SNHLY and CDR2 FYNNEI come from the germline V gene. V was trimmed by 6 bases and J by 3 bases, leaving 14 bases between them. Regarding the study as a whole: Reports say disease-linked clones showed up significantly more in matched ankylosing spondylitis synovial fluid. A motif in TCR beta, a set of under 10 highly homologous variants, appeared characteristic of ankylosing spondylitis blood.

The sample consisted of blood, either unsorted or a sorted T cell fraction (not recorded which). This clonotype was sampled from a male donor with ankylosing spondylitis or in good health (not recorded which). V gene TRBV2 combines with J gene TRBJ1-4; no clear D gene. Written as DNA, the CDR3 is TGTGCCAGCAGGACCAAACTGCAAGCTAATGAAAAACTGTTTTTT. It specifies CASRTKLQANEKLFF.